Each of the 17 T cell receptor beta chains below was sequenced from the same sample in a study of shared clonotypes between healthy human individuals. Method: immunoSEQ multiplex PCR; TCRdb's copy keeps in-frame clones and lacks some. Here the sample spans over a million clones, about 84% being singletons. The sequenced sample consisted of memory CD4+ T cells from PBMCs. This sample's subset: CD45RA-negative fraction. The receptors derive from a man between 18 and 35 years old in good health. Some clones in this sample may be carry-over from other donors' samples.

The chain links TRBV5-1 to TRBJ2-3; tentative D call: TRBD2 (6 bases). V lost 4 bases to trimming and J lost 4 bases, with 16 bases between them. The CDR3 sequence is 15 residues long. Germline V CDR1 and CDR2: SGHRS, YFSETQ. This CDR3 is CASSTTSNQPDTQYF. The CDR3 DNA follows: TGCGCCAGCAGCACCACTAGCAATCAGCCAGATACGCAGTATTTT.

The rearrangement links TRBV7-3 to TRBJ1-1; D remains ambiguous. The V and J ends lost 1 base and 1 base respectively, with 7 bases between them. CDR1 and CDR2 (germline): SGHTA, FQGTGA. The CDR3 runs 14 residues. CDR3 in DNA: TGTGCCAGCAGCTTAAGTGGAGAGAACACTGAAGCTTTCTTT. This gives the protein CASSLSGENTEAFF. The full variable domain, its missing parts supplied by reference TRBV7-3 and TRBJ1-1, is GAGVSQTPSNKVTEKGKYVELRCDPISGHTALYWYRQSLGQGPEFLIYFQGTGAADDSGLPNDRFFAVRPEGSVSTLKIQRTERGDSAVYLCASSLSGENTEAFFGQGTRLTVV.

This chain's CDR3 is CASSPREFTDTQYF. The CDR3 DNA reads TGTGCCAGCTCACCGAGGGAGTTCACAGATACGCAGTATTTT. J is TRBJ2-3 and V is TRBV18, with a possible D match to TRBD2 (5 bases). Germline V gene lookup returns CDR1 KGHSH and CDR2 LQKENI. This CDR3 spans 14 amino acids. The V gene lost 3 bases and the J gene lost 2 bases, with 9 bases spanning the gap.

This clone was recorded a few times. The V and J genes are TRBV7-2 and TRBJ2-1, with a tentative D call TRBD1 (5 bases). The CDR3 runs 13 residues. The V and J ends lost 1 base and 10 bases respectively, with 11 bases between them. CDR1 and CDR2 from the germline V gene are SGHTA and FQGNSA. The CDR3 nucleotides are TGTGCCAGCAGCTTAGTGTGGGGCCGGGAGCAGTTCTTC. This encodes CASSLVWGREQFF.

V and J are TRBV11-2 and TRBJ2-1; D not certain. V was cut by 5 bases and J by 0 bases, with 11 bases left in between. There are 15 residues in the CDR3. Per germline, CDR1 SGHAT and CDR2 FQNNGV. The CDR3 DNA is TGTGCCAGCAGCCCCCGAGTTGGCTCCTACAATGAGCAGTTCTTC. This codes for CASSPRVGSYNEQFF.

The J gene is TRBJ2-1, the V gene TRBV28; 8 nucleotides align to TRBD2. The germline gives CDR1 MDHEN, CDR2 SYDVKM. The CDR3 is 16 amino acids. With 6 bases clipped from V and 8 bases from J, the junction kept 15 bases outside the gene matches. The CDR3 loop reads CASRGGGPRTVDEQFF. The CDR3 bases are TGTGCCAGCAGAGGCGGGGGGCCCCGGACTGTCGATGAGCAGTTCTTC.

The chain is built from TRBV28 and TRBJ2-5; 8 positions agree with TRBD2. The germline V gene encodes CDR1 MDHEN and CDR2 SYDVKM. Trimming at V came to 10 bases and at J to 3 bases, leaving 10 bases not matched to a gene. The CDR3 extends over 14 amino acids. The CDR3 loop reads CATSGGNREETQYF. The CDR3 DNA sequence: TGTGCCACCTCGGGGGGGAACAGAGAAGAGACCCAGTACTTC.

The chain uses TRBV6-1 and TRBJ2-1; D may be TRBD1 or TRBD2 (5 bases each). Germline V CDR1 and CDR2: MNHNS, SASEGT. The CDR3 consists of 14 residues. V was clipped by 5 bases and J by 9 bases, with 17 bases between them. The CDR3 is CASSSHGGVFEQFF. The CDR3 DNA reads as TGTGCCAGCAGTTCCCATGGGGGAGTTTTTGAGCAGTTCTTC.

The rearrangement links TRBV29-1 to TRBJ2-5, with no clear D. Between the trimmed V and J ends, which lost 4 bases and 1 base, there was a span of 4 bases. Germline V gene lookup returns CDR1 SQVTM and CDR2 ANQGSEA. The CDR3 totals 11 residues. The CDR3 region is CSVVVQETQYF. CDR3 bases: TGCAGCGTTGTCGTCCAAGAGACCCAGTACTTC.

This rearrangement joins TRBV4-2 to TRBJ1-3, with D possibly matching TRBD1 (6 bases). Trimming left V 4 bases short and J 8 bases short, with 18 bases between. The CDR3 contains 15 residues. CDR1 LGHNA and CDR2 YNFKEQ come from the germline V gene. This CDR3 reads CASSLDRTLGHTIYF. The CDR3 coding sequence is TGTGCCAGCAGCCTTGACAGGACCCTCGGGCACACCATATATTTT.

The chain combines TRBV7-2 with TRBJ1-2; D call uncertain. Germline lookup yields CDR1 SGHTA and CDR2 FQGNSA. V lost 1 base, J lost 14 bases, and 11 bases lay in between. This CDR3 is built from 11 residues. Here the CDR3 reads CASSLVGSSTF. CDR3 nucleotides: TGTGCCAGCAGCTTAGTGGGCAGCTCTACCTTC.

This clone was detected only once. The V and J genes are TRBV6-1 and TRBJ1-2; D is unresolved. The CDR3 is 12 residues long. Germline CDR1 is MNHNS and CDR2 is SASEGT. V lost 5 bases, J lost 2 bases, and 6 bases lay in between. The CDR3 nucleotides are TGTGCCAGCAGTCCCGGGAACTATGGCTACACCTTC. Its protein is CASSPGNYGYTF.

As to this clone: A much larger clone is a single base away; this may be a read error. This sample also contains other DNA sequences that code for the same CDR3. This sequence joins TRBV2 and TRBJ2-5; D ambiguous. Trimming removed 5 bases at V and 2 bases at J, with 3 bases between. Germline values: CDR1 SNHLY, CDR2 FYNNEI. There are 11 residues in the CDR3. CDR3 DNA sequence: TGTGCCAGCAGTAGGCAAGAGACCCAGTACTTC. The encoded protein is CASSRQETQYF.

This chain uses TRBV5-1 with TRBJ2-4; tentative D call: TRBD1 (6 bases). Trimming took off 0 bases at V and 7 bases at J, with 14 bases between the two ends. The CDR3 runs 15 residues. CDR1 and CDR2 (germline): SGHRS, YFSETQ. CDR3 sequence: CASSLGAGEYNIQYF. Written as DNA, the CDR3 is TGCGCCAGCAGCTTGGGGGCAGGGGAATACAACATTCAGTACTTC.

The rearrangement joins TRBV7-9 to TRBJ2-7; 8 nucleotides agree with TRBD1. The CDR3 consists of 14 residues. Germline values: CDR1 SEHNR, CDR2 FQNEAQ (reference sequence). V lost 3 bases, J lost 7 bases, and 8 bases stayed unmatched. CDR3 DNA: TGTGCCAGCAGCTTTGGCCGGGACAGGAGGGAGCAGTACTTC. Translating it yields CASSFGRDRREQYF.

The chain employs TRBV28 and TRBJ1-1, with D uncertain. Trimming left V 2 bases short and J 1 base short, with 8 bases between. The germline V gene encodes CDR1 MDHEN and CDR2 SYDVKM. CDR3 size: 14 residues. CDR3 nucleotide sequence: TGTGCCAGCAGTTTACTCCGGCCGAACACTGAAGCTTTCTTT. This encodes CASSLLRPNTEAFF. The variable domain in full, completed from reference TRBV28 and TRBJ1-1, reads DVKVTQSSRYLVKRTGEKVFLECVQDMDHENMFWYRQDPGLGLRLIYFSYDVKMKEKGDIPEGYSVSREKKERFSLILESASTNQTSMYLCASSLLRPNTEAFFGQGTRLTVV.

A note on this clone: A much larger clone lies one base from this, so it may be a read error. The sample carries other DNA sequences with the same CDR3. CDR3 region: CASSFQETQYF. CDR3 DNA: TGTGCCAGCAGCTTTCAAGAGACCCAGTACTTC. The genes are TRBV5-5 and TRBJ2-5, with D unresolved. The V gene's germline CDR1 is SGHKS and CDR2 YYEKEE (reference sequence). V lost 2 bases and J lost 2, with 1 base in between. The CDR3 has 11 residues. The full variable domain, its missing parts supplied by reference TRBV5-5 and TRBJ2-5, is DAGVTQSPTHLIKTRGQQVTLRCSPISGHKSVSWYQQVLGQGPQFIFQYYEKEERGRGNFPDRFSARQFPNYSSELNVNALLLGDSALYLCASSFQETQYFGPGTRLLVL.